This T cell receptor beta chain was sequenced in a study of blood T cell repertoires in COVID-19 (dated by TCRdb to the early 2020s). Looking at the study overall: Samples from collaborators originated in the United States, Italy and Spain and spanned both the acute and convalescent phases of COVID-19. The material from the prospective study consisted of cDNA or gDNA derived from T cells, B-cell-depleted T cells, or PBMCs. Subjects who had been exposed to COVID-19, were actively infected with it, or had recovered from it provided the deeply sampled blood TCRbeta repertoires that made up the dataset. The repertoires were made available in a free public database intended to serve as a resource for research on the immune response to SARS-CoV-2. The samples were drawn from the first 160 participants of the ongoing ImmuneRACE study and from under 1,500 subjects provided by 6 global collaborators. The sample metadata nearly always contained a de-identified subject ID, COVID-19 status, age in years and sex. HLA class I and class II types, where available, came from metadata supplied by the sample provider rather than from assay-based typing.

Collaborating institutions collected whole blood in K2EDTA tubes following their own protocols. For TCRbeta analysis, collaborator samples were shipped as frozen whole blood, as isolated PBMCs, or as DNA extracted from either sample type. On this clone: No cognate antigen has been identified for it. No per-base quality is available; no much larger clone lies one base away.

Paper-wide results and their limitations: Clinical and demographic metadata were provided uncurated, with the amount varying by source and participant.

The germline V gene provides CDR1 MNHEY and CDR2 SVGAGI. The CDR3, from cysteine to phenylalanine, totals 12 residues. Of the read, only the CDR3 DNA is kept; its 36 bases are in frame from base 1. The germline ends are 13 bases apart after V is trimmed by 5 bases and J by 9 bases. TCRbeta CDR3 regions were amplified from genomic DNA using the immunoSEQ Assay, a bias-controlled multiplex PCR. The original pipeline was this. Within the assay, amplification of reference gene primers was used to estimate how many nucleated cells each sample contained. To quantify the absolute abundance of each unique TCRbeta CDR3 rearrangement, sequence reads were collapsed and filtered. For each sample, productive Simpson clonality was calculated as the square root of Simpson's diversity index across productive rearrangements. TCRdb obtained this table from immuneACCESS and retained in-frame rearrangements with V and J assigned. These tables miss some clones; where compared with another copy, unresolved V genes account for less than half of the shortfall, and the remainder is unexplained. D and trimming come from the DNA, and the V and J calls and clone size come from that table. The sample includes 150,000 to 190,000 clones, with 76% observed a single time. The top ten clonotypes cover more than 3% of the sample.

The chain is made from TRBV6-5 and TRBJ2-5; the D gene is perhaps TRBD2, from 6 matching bases. Specimen: peripheral blood. This sequence was found in a woman older than 75 with acute or convalescent COVID-19. This receptor carries the CDR3 CASSPRRGSQYF. The DNA sequence reads TGTGCCAGCAGTCCCCGTCGGGGGTCCCAGTACTTC.